The 18 T cell receptor beta chains below all came from one sample that was sequenced in a study of cytomegalovirus exposure and HLA in healthy donors. Both 60 Vbeta primers and 13 Jbeta primers went into the PCR. Profiled with immunoSEQ multiplex PCR; TCRdb holds only in-frame clones, not every one. The data contain about 80,000 clones, about 80% of them singletons. Specimen: PBMCs. Every receptor here comes from a man between 45 and 60 years old in good health and CMV-seropositive.

The rearrangement links TRBV10-3 to TRBJ2-1, with 11 bases matching TRBD2. The CDR3 totals 13 residues. Losses at the gene ends were 8 bases for V and 7 bases for J; bases not matched to a gene: 4. The V gene's germline CDR1 is ENHRY and CDR2 SYGVKD. CDR3 coding DNA: TGTGCCATCGGAACTAGCGGGAGAAATGAGCAGTTCTTC. This translates into CAIGTSGRNEQFF.

The rearrangement uses TRBV6-6 and TRBJ2-3; 9 bases map to TRBD1. The CDR3 spans 16 residues. CDR1 MNHNY and CDR2 SVGAGI come from the germline V gene (reference sequence). V lost 0 bases, J lost 3 bases, and 4 bases stayed unmatched. The CDR3 DNA is TGTGCCAGCAGTTACTCAGGGGGGACAGGGACAGATACGCAGTATTTT. Its protein product is CASSYSGGTGTDTQYF.

The chain carries TRBV27 and TRBJ1-1; a weak D match, TRBD1 (6 bases). Trimming took 6 bases from V and 1 from J, leaving 12 bases between them. CDR1 MNHEY and CDR2 SMNVEV come from the germline V gene (reference sequence). This CDR3 has 14 residues. CDR3 sequence reads: CASRTSTGNTEAFF. CDR3 DNA: TGTGCCAGCAGGACCTCGACAGGGAACACTGAAGCTTTCTTT.

This clone was counted a few times. The chain couples TRBV30 to TRBJ2-7; 7 bases map to TRBD2. This CDR3 contains 12 residues. The V gene's germline CDR1 is GTSNPN and CDR2 SVGIG (reference sequence). This chain's CDR3 is CALAGEAYEQYF. CDR3 DNA: TGTGCACTGGCGGGGGAGGCCTACGAGCAGTACTTC.

The chain has TRBV30 and TRBJ2-3, with TRBD1 identical over 8 bases. Germline CDR1 and CDR2: GTSNPN and SVGIG (reference sequence). Trimming took 1 base from V and 4 from J; bases not matched to a gene: 4. This CDR3 spans 14 amino acids. For the CDR3, the DNA is TGTGCCTGGAGTGCGACAGGGGTGGCAGATACGCAGTATTTT. This gives the protein CAWSATGVADTQYF.

The chain joins TRBV9 to TRBJ2-7, with D maybe TRBD1 (5 bases). CDR3 length: 15 amino acids. Germline CDR1 is SGDLS and CDR2 is YYNGEE. Trimming removed 4 bases at V and 2 bases at J, with 16 bases between. The CDR3, as DNA: TGTGCCAGCAGCTTCGGACACCTTCAACCCTACGAGCAGTACTTC. This sequence encodes CASSFGHLQPYEQYF. Full variable domain (rest looked up from reference TRBV9 and TRBJ2-7): DSGVTQTPKHLITATGQRVTLRCSPRSGDLSVYWYQQSLDQGLQFLIQYYNGEERAKGNILERFSAQQFPDLHSELNLSSLELGDSALYFCASSFGHLQPYEQYFGPGTRLTVT.

This chain links TRBV5-4 with TRBJ2-5, with 7 bases fitting TRBD1. In germline, CDR1 is SGHNT, CDR2 YYREEE (reference sequence). V gave up 3 bases and J gave up 4 bases; unmatched junction bases: 6. This CDR3 comprises 14 residues. The CDR3 here is CASSSRQGAETQYF. CDR3 DNA: TGTGCCAGCAGCTCGAGACAGGGTGCAGAGACCCAGTACTTC.

V is TRBV5-8 and J is TRBJ1-2; no firm D call. The V end was cut by 4 bases, the J end by 1 base, with 11 bases between. The CDR3 covers 14 residues. Germline-derived CDR1 and CDR2 are SGHTS and YDEGEE. The CDR3 loop is CASSLWLVNYGYTF. The CDR3 nucleotides are TGTGCCAGCAGCCTGTGGCTAGTTAACTATGGCTACACCTTC.

The V and J genes are TRBV7-9 and TRBJ2-2, with 10 bases fitting TRBD2. The CDR3 contains 16 residues. The V gene end was trimmed by 3 bases and the J gene end by 5 bases; junction bases not matched to a gene: 6. Germline CDR1 SEHNR, CDR2 FQNEAQ (reference sequence). Here the CDR3 reads CASSFRASGRTGELFF. The CDR3 nucleotides are TGTGCCAGCAGCTTCAGGGCTAGCGGGAGAACCGGGGAGCTGTTTTTT.

V is TRBV28 and J is TRBJ1-5, with D possibly matching TRBD1 (5 bases). The CDR3 is 13 residues long. The V gene's germline CDR1 is MDHEN and CDR2 SYDVKM. V lost 11 bases to trimming and J lost 2 bases, with 13 bases between them. The CDR3 DNA is TGTGCCTTACAGGATATGGGCAATCAGCCCCAGCATTTT. It yields the protein CALQDMGNQPQHF.

A few counts support this clone. The chain joins TRBV28 to TRBJ1-5; D perhaps matches TRBD1 (5 bases). Germline assignment: CDR1 MDHEN and CDR2 SYDVKM. This CDR3 comprises 15 residues. Trimming removed 2 bases from V and 7 bases from J, with 15 bases in between. For the CDR3, the DNA is TGTGCCAGCAGTTTACCTTCGGGGGGTTGGCAGCCCCAGCATTTT. Translated, it gives CASSLPSGGWQPQHF.

J is TRBJ1-1 and V is TRBV29-1, with TRBD1 matching 7 bases. Per the germline V gene, CDR1 is SQVTM and CDR2 is ANQGSEA. Unmatched junction bases numbered 10, after V lost 3 bases and J lost 3 bases. The CDR3 has 15 amino acids. The CDR3 DNA is TGCAGCGTTGATCCCGCCAGGGGGTTGTACACTGAAGCTTTCTTT. It yields the protein CSVDPARGLYTEAFF.

The V call is TRBV7-9, the J call TRBJ2-7, with 7 bases aligning to TRBD2. Germline V gene sequence: CDR1 SEHNR, CDR2 FQNEAQ (reference sequence). This CDR3 has 14 residues. V shed 8 bases and J 3 bases; nucleotides not matched to a gene: 10. CDR3 residues: CASGTGLVRYEQYF. Written as DNA, the CDR3 is TGTGCCAGCGGCACCGGACTAGTTCGCTACGAGCAGTACTTC. The variable domain in full, completed from reference TRBV7-9 and TRBJ2-7, reads DTGVSQNPRHKITKRGQNVTFRCDPISEHNRLYWYRQTLGQGPEFLTYFQNEAQLEKSRLLSDRFSAERPKGSFSTLEIQRTEQGDSAMYLCASGTGLVRYEQYFGPGTRLTVT.

The J gene is TRBJ2-5, the V gene TRBV11-2, with D hard to call. Per germline, CDR1 SGHAT and CDR2 FQNNGV. Trimming cost V 4 bases and J 2 bases, with 11 bases left between them. The CDR3 contains 14 residues. DNA of the CDR3: TGTGCCAGCAGCTCCGCCCCGGGTCAAGAGACCCAGTACTTC. Translating gives CASSSAPGQETQYF.

V usage is TRBV30 and J usage is TRBJ2-5; D gene ambiguous. Germline CDR1 reads GTSNPN; CDR2 reads SVGIG (reference sequence). There are 13 residues in the CDR3. Deletions cut 0 bases from V and 1 base from J, with 6 bases between. CDR3 sequence reads: CAWSVGSQETQYF. CDR3 in DNA: TGTGCCTGGAGTGTGGGCAGCCAAGAGACCCAGTACTTC.

This chain connects TRBV21-1 to TRBJ1-5. TRBV21-1 is tagged as a pseudogene. The CDR3 sequence is 16 residues long. The CDR3 loop is CASSKEGREGNQPQHF. CDR3 bases: TGTGCCAGCAGCAAAGAGGGCCGGGAGGGTAATCAGCCCCAGCATTTT.

As DNA, the CDR3 is TGCAGCGCCCCCAATACCGGGAATCAAGAGACCCAGTACTTC. Translation: CSAPNTGNQETQYF. This chain uses TRBV29-1 with TRBJ2-5; D perhaps matches TRBD2 (5 bases). CDR3 length: 14 residues. The germline V gene has CDR1 SQVTM and CDR2 ANQGSEA. The V end lost 7 bases, the J end lost 2 bases, and 17 bases lay between the germline ends.

The chain employs TRBV5-1 and TRBJ2-7, with D tentatively TRBD1 (5 bases). Trimming shortened V by 2 bases and J by 3 bases, and 6 bases separated the two germline ends. The V gene's germline CDR1 is SGHRS and CDR2 YFSETQ. This CDR3 spans 12 amino acids. CDR3 DNA: TGCGCCAGCAGCTTCCAGGGCTACGAGCAGTACTTC. Translated, it gives CASSFQGYEQYF.